The 10 T cell receptor beta chains reported below all come from one sample, sequenced in a study of neurological immune-mediated disorders. MiXCR, run by TCRdb on the 5' RACE reads, gives a single entry per CDR3 protein. The sample consists of roughly 70,000 distinct CDR3 sequences, roughly 3.9% of them appearing once. Sequencing was performed on PBMCs. These receptors originate from a man younger than 40 with multiple sclerosis.

The sample holds a few counts of this clonotype. The rearrangement joins TRBV6-2 or TRBV6-3 to TRBJ2-7; unclear D gene. The germline gives CDR1 MNHEY, CDR2 SVGEGT. The CDR3 totals 14 residues. With 4 bases removed from V and 2 bases from J, the gap between germline ends came to 12 bases. The CDR3 region is CASSSVGRTYEQYF. CDR3 nucleotides: TGTGCCAGCAGTTCAGTAGGCCGTACCTACGAGCAGTACTTC.

This clonotype was recorded at least ten times. This rearrangement joins TRBV11-2 to TRBJ2-5, with unresolved D. The CDR3 spans 12 residues. The V gene's germline CDR1 is SGHAT and CDR2 FQNNGV. V was cut by 5 bases and J by 3 bases, with 7 bases left in between. The CDR3 region is CASSRREETQYF. In nucleotides, the CDR3 is TGTGCCAGCAGCCGACGCGAAGAGACCCAGTACTTC.

This clonotype was seen many times. This chain joins TRBV7-9 and TRBJ1-1; 10 bases line up with TRBD1. From germline, CDR1 is SEHNR and CDR2 FQNEAQ (reference sequence). The CDR3 is 16 amino acids. With V trimmed by 4 bases and J by 1 base, 6 bases remained unmatched. This chain's CDR3 is CASSSDRGLGNTEAFF. The CDR3, as DNA: TGTGCCAGCAGCTCAGACAGGGGGCTGGGGAACACTGAAGCTTTCTTT.

This chain joins TRBV20-1 and TRBJ2-4; 7 bases are shared with TRBD1. The germline V gene has CDR1 DFQATT and CDR2 SNEGSKA (reference sequence). After removal of 3 bases from V and 10 bases from J, the junction contained 9 bases not matched to a gene. The CDR3 length is 13 residues. CDR3: CSASPGQLQIQYF. The CDR3 DNA reads TGCAGTGCTAGTCCGGGACAGCTTCAAATTCAGTACTTC.

This clonotype was detected ten times or more. This chain connects TRBV19 to TRBJ2-3; 9 nucleotides agree with TRBD2. From germline, CDR1 is LNHDA and CDR2 SQIVND (reference sequence). The CDR3 is made up of 15 amino acids. Trimming cost V 6 bases and J 2 bases; bases outside gene matches: 6. CDR3 DNA sequence: TGTGCCAGTAGGGAGCGGGGGGTTTCCACAGATACGCAGTATTTT. Residues: CASRERGVSTDTQYF.

There are many counts of this clonotype. CDR3 sequence (DNA): TGTGCCAGCGGGGGATCAGGGGGCGTCAGGGTCGAGCAGTACTTC. Protein: CASGGSGGVRVEQYF. The chain combines TRBV9 with TRBJ2-7; 8 nucleotides agree with TRBD1. Germline assignment: CDR1 SGDLS and CDR2 YYNGEE. With 7 bases clipped from V and 6 bases from J, the junction kept 15 bases outside the gene matches. CDR3 length: 15 amino acids.

Many counts were recorded for this clonotype. The V call is TRBV5-1, the J call TRBJ2-1, with TRBD2 matching 8 bases. Per germline, CDR1 SGHRS and CDR2 YFSETQ. The CDR3 spans 15 residues. Losses at the gene ends were 4 bases for V and 2 bases for J; bases not matched to a gene: 5. CDR3 loop: CASSQIAGPYNEQFF. CDR3 in DNA: TGCGCCAGCAGCCAAATAGCGGGGCCCTACAATGAGCAGTTCTTC.

Ten or more counts support this clonotype. The rearrangement joins TRBV7-2 to TRBJ1-5; D gene ambiguous. Trimming removed 3 bases from V and 3 bases from J, with 12 bases in between. This CDR3 has 15 amino acids. CDR1 and CDR2 from the germline V gene are SGHTA and FQGNSA. The CDR3 DNA is TGTGCCAGCAGCTTCTCCCCGAACGTCAATCAGCCCCAGCATTTT. Residues: CASSFSPNVNQPQHF.

This clonotype appeared many times. The rearrangement links TRBV27 to TRBJ1-6; D remains ambiguous. This CDR3 comprises 14 residues. V gave up 2 bases and J gave up 7 bases, with 9 bases separating them. CDR1 and CDR2 from the germline V gene are MNHEY and SMNVEV (reference sequence). In nucleotides, the CDR3 is TGTGCCAGCAGTTTACACAGCCGGAATTCACCCCTCCACTTT. Residues: CASSLHSRNSPLHF.

This clonotype was counted many times. The chain recombines TRBV5-1 with TRBJ2-7; TRBD2 matches at 10 bases. This CDR3 is 14 amino acids long. Losses at the gene ends were 4 bases for V and 3 bases for J; bases not matched to a gene: 4. Germline CDR1 is SGHRS and CDR2 is YFSETQ. The CDR3 here is CASSQLAGNYEQYF. DNA of the CDR3: TGCGCCAGCAGCCAACTAGCGGGAAACTACGAGCAGTACTTC. Supplemented by reference TRBV5-1 and TRBJ2-7, the full variable domain reads KAGVTQTPRYLIKTRGQQVTLSCSPISGHRSVSWYQQTPGQGLQFLFEYFSETQRNKGNFPGRFSGRQFSNSRSEMNVSTLELGDSALYLCASSQLAGNYEQYFGPGTRLTVT.